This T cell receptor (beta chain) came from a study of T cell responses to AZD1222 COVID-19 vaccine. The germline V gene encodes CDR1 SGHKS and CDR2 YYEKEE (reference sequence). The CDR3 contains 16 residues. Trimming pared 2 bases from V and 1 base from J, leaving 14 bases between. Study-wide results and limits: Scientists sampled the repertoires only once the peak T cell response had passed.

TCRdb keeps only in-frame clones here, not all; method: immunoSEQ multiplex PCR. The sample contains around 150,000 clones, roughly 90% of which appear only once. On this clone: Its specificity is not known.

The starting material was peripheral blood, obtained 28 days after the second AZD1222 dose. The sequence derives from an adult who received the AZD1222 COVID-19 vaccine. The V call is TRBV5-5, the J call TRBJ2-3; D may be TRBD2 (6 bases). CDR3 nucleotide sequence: TGTGCCAGCAGCTTCCCGGGACTCCGCCGCACAGATACGCAGTATTTT. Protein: CASSFPGLRRTDTQYF.